The TCR beta chain described here comes from a study of blood T cell repertoires in COVID-19. Study-wide context: Samples came from the United States, Italy and Spain, spanning acute and convalescent COVID-19. Sources were T cells, B-cell-depleted T cells, or PBMCs; the material itself was cDNA or gDNA.

Participants, about 18 to 89 years old, spanned fewer than 30 US areas. As originally analysed: Amplification of reference gene primers was used by the study to estimate nucleated cell counts. Only in-frame clones appear in the TCRdb table, and some are missing; sequencing was by immunoSEQ multiplex PCR. V, J and clone size were drawn from that table, and D and trimming were deduced from the DNA. The repertoire holds roughly 250,000 clones, with 75% to 90% as singletons. The CDR3 sequence is 14 residues long. The J segment lost 5 bases and the V segment lost 4 bases, leaving 5 bases of the junction unmatched. The germline gives CDR1 SEHNR, CDR2 FQNEAQ (reference sequence). This clone occurred a few times.

The chain couples TRBV7-9 to TRBJ1-1, with 9 bases lining up with TRBD1. The sequenced sample consisted of PBMCs or T cells enriched from blood (not recorded which). This sequence was found in a woman in her 40s with acute COVID-19. CDR3 DNA sequence: TGTGCCAGCAGCTCTTGGACAGGGGAGACTGAAGCTTTCTTT. The encoded protein is CASSSWTGETEAFF.